The present T cell receptor (beta chain) was sequenced within a study of T cells in localized non-small cell lung cancer. Overall study findings and caveats: Adjacent lung had a median about 57 of the 100 largest tumor clones. Longer survival (overall) was linked to higher T cell density in blood. One tumor region alone was sequenced, and heterogeneity therefore remains possible. Of the tissues analyzed, uninvolved adjacent lung showed maximal T cell clonality, greater than tumor.

Deletions cut 4 bases from V and 2 bases from J, with 9 bases between. CDR1 GTSNPN and CDR2 SVGIG come from the germline V gene (reference sequence). There are 13 residues in the CDR3. The assay was immunoSEQ multiplex PCR, and TCRdb's table has in-frame clones only and misses some. The table has fewer than 100,000 clones, about 84% seen once; the top ten hold 8.5% to 10%. A word on this clone: What it binds is not known.

The sequence was collected from a female donor older than 55 with stage I lung adenocarcinoma. This chain links TRBV30 with TRBJ1-3; D is possibly TRBD1 (5 bases). The material was peripheral blood, obtained before any cancer treatment. In nucleotides, the CDR3 is TGTGCCTGGACCGGGGGTACTGGAAACACCATATATTTT. The encoded protein is CAWTGGTGNTIYF.